The present T cell receptor (beta chain) was sequenced within a study of blood T cell repertoires in COVID-19. Overall study: Sites across the United States, Italy and Spain contributed samples from acute and convalescent COVID-19. Nucleic acid was either cDNA or gDNA, and it came from T cells, B-cell-depleted T cells, or PBMCs.

Per the original methods: Estimated nucleated cell counts came from reference gene primer amplification. The method was immunoSEQ multiplex PCR; TCRdb's version includes in-frame clones alone and lacks a portion of them. That table supplies the V and J calls and clone size; D and trimming were determined from the DNA. The table shows some 90,000 clones, with 80% occurring only once. Per the germline V gene, CDR1 is SGHTA and CDR2 is FQGNSA. J gave up 1 base and V 1 base, and 12 bases lay outside the gene matches. CDR3 length: 19 amino acids. Sequenced: peripheral blood. V usage is TRBV7-2 and J usage is TRBJ1-5; 8 nucleotides agree with TRBD1. This TCR was sampled from a human donor in a cohort sampled during active COVID-19. The CDR3 is CASSLVPPGQVRSNQPQHF. The DNA for the CDR3 is TGTGCCAGCAGCTTAGTCCCCCCGGGACAGGTTAGGAGCAATCAGCCCCAGCATTTT.